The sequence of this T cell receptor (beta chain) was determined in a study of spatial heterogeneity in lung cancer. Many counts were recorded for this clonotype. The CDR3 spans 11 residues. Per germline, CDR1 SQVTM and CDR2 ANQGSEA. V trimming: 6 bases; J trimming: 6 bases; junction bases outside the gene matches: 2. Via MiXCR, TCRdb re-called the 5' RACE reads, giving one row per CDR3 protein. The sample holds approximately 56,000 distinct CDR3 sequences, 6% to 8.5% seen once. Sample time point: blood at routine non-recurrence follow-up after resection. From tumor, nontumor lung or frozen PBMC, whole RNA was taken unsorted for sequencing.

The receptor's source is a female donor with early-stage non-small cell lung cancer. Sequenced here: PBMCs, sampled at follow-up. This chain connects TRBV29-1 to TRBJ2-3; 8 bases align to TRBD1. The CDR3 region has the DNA TGCAGCGTGGACAGGGTCGATACGCAGTATTTT. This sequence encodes CSVDRVDTQYF.